This T cell receptor beta chain was captured in a study of blood T cell repertoires in COVID-19. Looking at the study overall: Sites in the United States, Italy and Spain provided acute and convalescent COVID-19 samples. The cDNA or gDNA used as material had been derived from T cells, B-cell-depleted T cells, or PBMCs.

The table lists this clone with a count of one. Only in-frame clones appear in the TCRdb table, and some are missing; sequencing was by immunoSEQ multiplex PCR. The table lists 70,000 to 85,000 clones, roughly 90% of them singletons, with around 3% in the top ten. The TCR sequence derives from a woman aged 45-65 years with active or convalescent COVID-19. Sequenced material: peripheral blood.

The CDR3 reads CASSLATRGRNGYTF. The CDR3 bases are TGTGCCAGCAGTTTGGCGACTAGGGGTCGGAATGGCTACACCTTC. V is TRBV28 and J is TRBJ1-2; TRBD1 might be the D (5 bases). The CDR3 runs to 15 residues. Germline loops: CDR1 MDHEN, CDR2 SYDVKM. The V and J ends lost 3 bases and 6 bases respectively, with 17 bases between them.